One sample yielded the 2 T cell receptor beta chains listed below, sequenced in a study of cytomegalovirus exposure and HLA in healthy donors. Some clones are missing from TCRdb's copy, which holds only in-frame ones; the method was immunoSEQ multiplex PCR. The table has approximately 270,000 clones, around 86% seen once. The sequenced material came from PBMCs. The receptors come from a young woman in good health and CMV-seronegative.

The chain couples TRBV7-7 to TRBJ2-2; TRBD2 matches 12 bases. This CDR3 has 18 residues. Losses at the gene ends were 5 bases for V and 7 bases for J; bases not matched to a gene: 14. The germline V gene has CDR1 SSHAT and CDR2 FNYEAQ (reference sequence). The CDR3 nucleotides are TGTGCCAGCAGCCCCACAGATACTAGCGGGAGGATTGTCGGGGAGCTGTTTTTT. This codes for CASSPTDTSGRIVGELFF.

The chain couples TRBV2 to TRBJ1-5; 7 bases map to TRBD1. Per the germline V gene, CDR1 is SNHLY and CDR2 is FYNNEI. There are 15 residues in the CDR3. V dropped 6 bases and J dropped 4; count of bases not matched to a gene: 9. In DNA form, the CDR3 reads TGTGCCAGCAGCGGGACAGAAGGAGGGAATCAGCCCCAGCATTTT. Its protein is CASSGTEGGNQPQHF.